This passage covers 28 T cell receptor beta chains from one sample sequenced in a study of blood T cell repertoires in COVID-19. The data were produced by immunoSEQ multiplex PCR, yet TCRdb's version contains in-frame clones alone and is incomplete. The table lists roughly 250,000 clones, under 85% of them singletons, with approximately 4% in the top ten. The specimen was peripheral blood. These receptors were obtained from a woman aged 40 to 55 with active or convalescent COVID-19.

The rearrangement uses TRBV30 and TRBJ1-6; tentative D call: TRBD1 (5 bases). Germline V gene lookup returns CDR1 GTSNPN and CDR2 SVGIG (reference sequence). The V end lost 3 bases, the J end lost 10 bases, and 10 bases lay between the germline ends. This CDR3 region has 12 residues. The CDR3 DNA reads TGTGCCTGGAGAGAAGGGGTCTCACCCCTCCACTTT. Amino acids: CAWREGVSPLHF.

The chain is built from TRBV11-2 and TRBJ2-1; 8 positions match TRBD2. Germline assignment: CDR1 SGHAT and CDR2 FQNNGV. This CDR3 has 18 residues. V trimming: 0 bases; J trimming: 6 bases; junction bases outside the gene matches: 13. CDR3 in DNA: TGTGCCAGCAGCTTAGATCTCTCGGGGGGGCTTTCTGGCAATGAGCAGTTCTTC. Translating gives CASSLDLSGGLSGNEQFF.

The chain employs TRBV4-1 and TRBJ2-5; TRBD2 aligns across 8 bases. The CDR3 spans 16 residues. The junction had 8 bases not matched to a gene; V was cut back by 1 base and J by 4 bases. Germline-derived CDR1 and CDR2 are MGHRA and YSYEKL. CDR3 sequence (DNA): TGCGCCAGCAGCCAAGTCTTCGGGGGGGGCGGAGAGACCCAGTACTTC. Its translation: CASSQVFGGGGETQYF.

There are a few counts of this clone. The chain combines TRBV6-5 with TRBJ2-7, with 8 bases that match TRBD1. Germline-derived CDR1 and CDR2 are MNHEY and SVGAGI. J gave up 6 bases and V 5 bases, and 12 bases lay outside the gene matches. The CDR3 is 15 residues long. The CDR3 region is CASSKPQTGVREQYF. The CDR3 nucleotides are TGTGCCAGCAGTAAACCTCAGACAGGGGTCCGCGAGCAGTACTTC.

This chain connects TRBV3-1 (or the pseudogene TRBV3-2) to TRBJ2-3; 10 bases line up with TRBD2. Germline CDR1 reads LGHDT; CDR2 reads YNNKEL (reference sequence). The CDR3 is made up of 15 amino acids. The junction had 5 bases not matched to a gene; V was cut back by 3 bases and J by 5 bases. CDR3 sequence: CASSHQRGGRDTQYF. The CDR3 DNA follows: TGTGCCAGCAGCCACCAGCGGGGGGGCAGAGATACGCAGTATTTT.

V gene TRBV9 combines with J gene TRBJ1-3; D perhaps matches TRBD1 (5 bases). The CDR3 consists of 15 residues. Germline V gene lookup returns CDR1 SGDLS and CDR2 YYNGEE. V dropped 3 bases and J dropped 0 bases, with 10 bases sitting between them. CDR3 protein: CASSDSGNSGNTIYF. For the CDR3, the DNA is TGTGCCAGCAGCGACTCAGGGAACTCTGGAAACACCATATATTTT. Together with reference TRBV9 and TRBJ1-3, the CDR3 gives the full variable domain: DSGVTQTPKHLITATGQRVTLRCSPRSGDLSVYWYQQSLDQGLQFLIQYYNGEERAKGNILERFSAQQFPDLHSELNLSSLELGDSALYFCASSDSGNSGNTIYFGEGSWLTVV.

J is TRBJ1-4 and V is TRBV12-3 or TRBV12-4; D call uncertain. CDR3 length: 12 residues. Trimming pared 3 bases from V and 13 bases from J, leaving 12 bases between. The CDR3: CASSFFGRGLFF. The CDR3 bases are TGTGCCAGCAGTTTTTTTGGGCGTGGACTGTTTTTT.

In DNA form, the CDR3 reads TGTGCCACCAGCAGATCGGGTGGCTACACCTTC. Its translation is CATSRSGGYTF. This chain links TRBV15 with TRBJ1-2, with D unresolved. Trimming left V 2 bases short and J 7 bases short, with 5 bases between. Germline loops: CDR1 LNHNV, CDR2 YYDKDF (reference sequence). The CDR3 runs 11 residues.

This rearrangement joins TRBV27 to TRBJ1-5; D is undetermined. CDR1 is MNHEY and CDR2 is SMNVEV in the germline V gene (reference sequence). V lost 7 bases, J lost 3 bases, and 13 bases lay in between. The CDR3 contains 14 residues. CDR3 residues: CASTGKDFNQPQHF. The CDR3, as DNA: TGTGCCAGCACGGGAAAAGATTTCAATCAGCCCCAGCATTTT.

This rearrangement joins TRBV2 to TRBJ2-5; D is possibly TRBD2 (5 bases). Trimming pared 2 bases from V and 2 bases from J, leaving 15 bases between. The germline CDR1 and CDR2 sequences are SNHLY and FYNNEI. The CDR3 totals 16 residues. CDR3 protein: CASSELIGRGQETQYF. The CDR3 region has the DNA TGTGCCAGCAGTGAATTAATAGGACGGGGACAAGAGACCCAGTACTTC.

The rearrangement joins TRBV7-6 to TRBJ2-2, with TRBD1 matching 9 bases. Germline V gene data show CDR1 as SGHVS and CDR2 as FNYEAQ. The CDR3 length is 16 residues. V gave up 5 bases and J gave up 0 bases; unmatched junction bases: 4. In DNA, the CDR3 is TGTGCCAGCAGCCCTTGGACAGGGGCGAACACCGGGGAGCTGTTTTTT. This translates into CASSPWTGANTGELFF. Full variable domain (outside the CDR3, taken from reference TRBV7-6 and TRBJ2-2): GAGVSQSPRYKVTKRGQDVALRCDPISGHVSLYWYRQALGQGPEFLTYFNYEAQQDKSGLPNDRFSAERPEGSISTLTIQRTEQRDSAMYRCASSPWTGANTGELFFGEGSRLTVL.

The chain combines TRBV28 with TRBJ1-1; 8 positions match TRBD1. The ends lost 6 bases at V and 1 base at J; junction bases unmatched: 4. Germline CDR1 reads MDHEN; CDR2 reads SYDVKM. CDR3 length equals 14 residues. CDR3 loop: CASSLGQANTEAFF. The DNA for the CDR3 is TGTGCCAGCAGCCTGGGACAGGCGAACACTGAAGCTTTCTTT.

The chain uses TRBV19 and TRBJ1-5; 8 bases match TRBD1. Per the germline V gene, CDR1 is LNHDA and CDR2 is SQIVND (reference sequence). The CDR3 totals 15 residues. V trimming: 4 bases; J trimming: 1 base; junction bases outside the gene matches: 3. The CDR3 bases are TGTGCCAGTAGTACCTACAGGGGGAGCAATCAGCCCCAGCATTTT. Its protein product is CASSTYRGSNQPQHF.

The genes are TRBV5-1 and TRBJ1-1, with 11 bases that match TRBD1. Trimming took 4 bases from V and 5 from J; bases not matched to a gene: 7. Germline V gene sequence: CDR1 SGHRS, CDR2 YFSETQ. This CDR3 comprises 15 residues. For the CDR3, the DNA is TGCGCCAGCAGCCCCAGGGGACAGGGGGTTACTGAAGCTTTCTTT. This encodes CASSPRGQGVTEAFF.

The chain has TRBV5-5 and TRBJ1-5; 9 nucleotides match TRBD1. Per germline, CDR1 SGHKS and CDR2 YYEKEE (reference sequence). V was pared by 2 bases and J by 6 bases, with 9 bases of the junction left unmatched. CDR3 length: 16 amino acids. This CDR3 is CASSLVFGTGIQPQHF. The CDR3 bases are TGTGCCAGCAGCTTAGTGTTCGGGACAGGGATTCAGCCCCAGCATTTT.

This chain links TRBV2 with TRBJ1-4; 7 bases fit TRBD1. This CDR3 has 14 residues. Germline V gene sequence: CDR1 SNHLY, CDR2 FYNNEI. V shed 6 bases and J 0 bases; nucleotides not matched to a gene: 1. In DNA, the CDR3 is TGTGCCAGCAGGGGGACAGCAACTAATGAAAAACTGTTTTTT. Protein sequence: CASRGTATNEKLFF.

This rearrangement joins TRBV5-6 to TRBJ2-7; D not resolved. The germline V and J ends were trimmed by 4 bases and 6 bases, with 14 bases remaining between them. Germline V lookup: CDR1 SGHDT, CDR2 YYEEEE. CDR3 size: 13 residues. The CDR3 loop is CASSPFHSSEQYV. The CDR3 nucleotides are TGTGCCAGCAGCCCATTTCACAGCTCCGAGCAGTACGTC.

This clone appeared a few times. The gene calls are TRBV10-3 and TRBJ1-5; D not certain. This CDR3 is 12 amino acids long. Between the trimmed V and J ends, which lost 2 bases and 8 bases, there was a span of 7 bases. The germline V gene encodes CDR1 ENHRY and CDR2 SYGVKD. The CDR3 bases are TGTGCCATCAGTGAGGTGAGGGAGCCCCAGCATTTT. It encodes CAISEVREPQHF.

The V and J genes are TRBV19 and TRBJ1-4; tentative D call: TRBD1 (6 bases). CDR3 length: 17 amino acids. The ends were cut back, 6 bases at V and 8 bases at J, with 25 bases in the middle. Germline V gene lookup returns CDR1 LNHDA and CDR2 SQIVND (reference sequence). The CDR3 nucleotides are TGTGCCAGTAGACCCGGTCGTACAGGGAGCGAACGAGAAAAACTGTTTTTT. Translation gives CASRPGRTGSEREKLFF.

The CDR3 nucleotides read TGTGCCAGTAGTAGGACTTGGGAAGAGACCCAGTACTTC. Amino acid sequence: CASSRTWEETQYF. V gene TRBV19 combines with J gene TRBJ2-5, with D tentatively TRBD2 (5 bases). Trimming pared 4 bases from V and 3 bases from J, leaving 9 bases between. This CDR3 region has 13 residues. Germline V gene sequence: CDR1 LNHDA, CDR2 SQIVND (reference sequence).

J is TRBJ1-1 and V is TRBV10-3, with D possibly TRBD1 on 5 matching bases. The CDR3 covers 13 residues. Trimming stripped 6 bases from V and 7 bases from J, with 15 bases between. Germline CDR1 is ENHRY and CDR2 is SYGVKD. This CDR3 is CAIRIDRLVEAFF. The DNA of the CDR3 is TGTGCCATCAGGATTGACAGACTTGTTGAAGCTTTCTTT.

V and J are TRBV6-5 and TRBJ1-2; D perhaps matches TRBD1 (6 bases). Trimming removed 7 bases at V and 6 bases at J, with 18 bases between. This CDR3 region has 14 residues. Germline V gene sequence: CDR1 MNHEY, CDR2 SVGAGI. CDR3 protein: CASNTGPDLHGYTF. CDR3 sequence (DNA): TGTGCCAGCAACACAGGGCCCGATCTCCATGGCTACACCTTC.

V gene TRBV28 combines with J gene TRBJ2-7; D is unresolved. Trimming left V 1 base short and J 4 bases short, with 5 bases between. This CDR3 comprises 12 residues. The germline gives CDR1 MDHEN, CDR2 SYDVKM. For the CDR3, the DNA is TGTGCCAGCAGTTTATACGGGTACGAGCAGTACTTC. It specifies CASSLYGYEQYF.

The V and J genes are TRBV2 and TRBJ2-1; tentatively, D is TRBD2 (6 bases). The V and J ends lost 7 bases and 0 bases respectively, with 13 bases between them. This CDR3 comprises 15 residues. Germline V gene lookup returns CDR1 SNHLY and CDR2 FYNNEI. CDR3 residues: CASKAGRPSYNEQFF. CDR3 DNA: TGTGCCAGCAAGGCGGGACGGCCCTCCTACAATGAGCAGTTCTTC.

This clone was counted between two and nine times. The gene calls are TRBV7-2 and TRBJ2-3; 9 bases agree with TRBD1. This CDR3 is 15 amino acids long. V trimming: 6 bases; J trimming: 2 bases; junction bases outside the gene matches: 6. Germline loops: CDR1 SGHTA, CDR2 FQGNSA. The CDR3 protein is CASSWTGDNTDTQYF. CDR3 coding DNA: TGTGCCAGCAGTTGGACAGGGGACAACACAGATACGCAGTATTTT.

This clone was seen only once. V gene TRBV19 combines with J gene TRBJ1-5, with 8 bases that match TRBD1. The CDR3 is 13 residues long. Germline-derived CDR1 and CDR2 are LNHDA and SQIVND (reference sequence). Trimming at V came to 6 bases and at J to 5 bases, leaving 3 bases not matched to a gene. The CDR3 protein is CASSTGGDQPQHF. The CDR3 nucleotides read TGTGCCAGTAGCACAGGGGGGGATCAGCCCCAGCATTTT.

V gene TRBV18 combines with J gene TRBJ2-2; 12 positions agree with TRBD1. V was pared by 3 bases and J by 7 bases, with 9 bases of the junction left unmatched. Germline-derived CDR1 and CDR2 are KGHSH and LQKENI. The CDR3 has 17 amino acids. The CDR3 protein is CASSPATGTGGYGELFF. As DNA, the CDR3 is TGTGCCAGCTCACCCGCAACCGGGACAGGGGGCTACGGGGAGCTGTTTTTT.

The chain combines TRBV19 with TRBJ1-6; D is possibly TRBD1 (6 bases). V lost 6 bases and J 10 bases, leaving 16 bases between the germline ends. Per germline, CDR1 LNHDA and CDR2 SQIVND (reference sequence). The CDR3 loop spans 14 amino acids. In nucleotides, the CDR3 is TGTGCCAGTAGAAACAGGGAACCAGGATCACCCCTCCACTTT. It yields the protein CASRNREPGSPLHF.